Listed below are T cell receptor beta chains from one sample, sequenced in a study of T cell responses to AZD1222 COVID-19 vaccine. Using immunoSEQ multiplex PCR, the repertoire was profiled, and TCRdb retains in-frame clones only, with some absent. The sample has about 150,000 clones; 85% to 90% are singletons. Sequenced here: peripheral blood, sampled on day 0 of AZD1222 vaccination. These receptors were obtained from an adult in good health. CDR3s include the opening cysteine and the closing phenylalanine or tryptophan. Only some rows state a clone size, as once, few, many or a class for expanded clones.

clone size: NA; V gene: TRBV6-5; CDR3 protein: CASSPLGSTDTQYF
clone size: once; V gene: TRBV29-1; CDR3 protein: CSTSPRVNSPLHF
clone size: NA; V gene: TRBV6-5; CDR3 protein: CASSYSGGNSPLHF
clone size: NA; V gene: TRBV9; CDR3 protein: CASSVLGERRETQYF
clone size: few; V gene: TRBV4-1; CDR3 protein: CASSREGIIYEQYF
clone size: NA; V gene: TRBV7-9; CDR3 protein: CASSLGTGDNQPQHF
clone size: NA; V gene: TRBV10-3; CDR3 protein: CAISESPAGETQYF
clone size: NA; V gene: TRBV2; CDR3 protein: CASTNRETEAFF
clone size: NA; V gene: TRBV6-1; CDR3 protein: CASSEVTGPYYGYTF
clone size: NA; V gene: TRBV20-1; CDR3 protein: CSVPVEQPQHF
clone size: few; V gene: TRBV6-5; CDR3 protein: CASSYQGSDIEAFF
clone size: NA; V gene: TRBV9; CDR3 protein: CASSVDPVHTGELFF
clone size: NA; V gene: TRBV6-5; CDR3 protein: CASSYYPRTGGNTIYF
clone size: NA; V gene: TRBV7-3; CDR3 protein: CASSHPRDNEQFF
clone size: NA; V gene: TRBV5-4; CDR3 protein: CASSLAGAGNTIYF
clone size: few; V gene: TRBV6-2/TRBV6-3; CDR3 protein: CASSMGLPDTQYF
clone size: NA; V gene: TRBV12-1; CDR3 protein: CASSPDRPMNTEAFF
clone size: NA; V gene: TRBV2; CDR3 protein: CASSEDPTGMGELFF
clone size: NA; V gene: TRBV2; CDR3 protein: CASSEVGRGDEQFF
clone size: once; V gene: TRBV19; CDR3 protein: CASSIRDRYSPLHF
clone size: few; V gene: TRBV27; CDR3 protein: CASSLSAVHEQFF
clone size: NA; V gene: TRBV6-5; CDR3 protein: CATYNYGYTF
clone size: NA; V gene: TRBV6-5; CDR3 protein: CASRIDSTYNSPLHF
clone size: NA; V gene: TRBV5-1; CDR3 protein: CASSPETVGGPTEAFF
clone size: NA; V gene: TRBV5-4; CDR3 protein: CASSPGTSGGAGNEQFF
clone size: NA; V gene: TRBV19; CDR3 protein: CASSDRGGTDTQYF
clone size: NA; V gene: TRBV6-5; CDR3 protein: CASRPGQRNEKLFF
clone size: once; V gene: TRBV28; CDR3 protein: CASSFGPSYEQYF
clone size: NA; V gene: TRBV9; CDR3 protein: CASSVEAGGNYNEQFF
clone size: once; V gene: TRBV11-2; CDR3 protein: CASRRGGDNSPLHF
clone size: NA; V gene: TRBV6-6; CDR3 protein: CASSYSGEGGTDTQYF
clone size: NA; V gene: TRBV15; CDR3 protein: CATSRGPRASNEQFF
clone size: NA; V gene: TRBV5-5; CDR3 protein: CASSPWGQGVSEAFF
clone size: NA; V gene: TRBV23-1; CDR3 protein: CASGPGRGRVDYGYTF
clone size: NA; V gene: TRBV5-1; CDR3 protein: CASSLSGPLNEQYF
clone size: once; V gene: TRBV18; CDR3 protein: CASSPVGHSGAKVYEQYF
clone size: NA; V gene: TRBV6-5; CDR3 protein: CASRSDRAINQPQHF
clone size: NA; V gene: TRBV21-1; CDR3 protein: CASSKDGLGAANTGELFF